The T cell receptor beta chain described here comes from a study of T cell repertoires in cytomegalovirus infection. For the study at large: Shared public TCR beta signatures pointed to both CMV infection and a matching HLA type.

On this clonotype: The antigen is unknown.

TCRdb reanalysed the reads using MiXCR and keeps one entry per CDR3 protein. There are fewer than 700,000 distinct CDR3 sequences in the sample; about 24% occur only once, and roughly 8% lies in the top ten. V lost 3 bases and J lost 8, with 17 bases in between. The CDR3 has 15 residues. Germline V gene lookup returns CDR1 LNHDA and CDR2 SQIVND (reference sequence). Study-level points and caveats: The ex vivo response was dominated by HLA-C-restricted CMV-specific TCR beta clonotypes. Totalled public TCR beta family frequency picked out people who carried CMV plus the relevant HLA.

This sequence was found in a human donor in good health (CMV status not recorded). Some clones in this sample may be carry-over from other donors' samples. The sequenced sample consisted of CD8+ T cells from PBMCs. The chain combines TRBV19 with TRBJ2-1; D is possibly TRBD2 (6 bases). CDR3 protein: CASSIGSLREDEQFF. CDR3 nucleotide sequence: TGTGCCAGTAGTATCGGCTCCCTCAGGGAGGATGAGCAGTTCTTC. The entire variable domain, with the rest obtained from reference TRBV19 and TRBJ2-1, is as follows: DGGITQSPKYLFRKEGQNVTLSCEQNLNHDAMYWYRQDPGQGLRLIYYSQIVNDFQKGDIAEGYSVSREKKESFPLTVTSAQKNPTAFYLCASSIGSLREDEQFFGPGTRLTVL.